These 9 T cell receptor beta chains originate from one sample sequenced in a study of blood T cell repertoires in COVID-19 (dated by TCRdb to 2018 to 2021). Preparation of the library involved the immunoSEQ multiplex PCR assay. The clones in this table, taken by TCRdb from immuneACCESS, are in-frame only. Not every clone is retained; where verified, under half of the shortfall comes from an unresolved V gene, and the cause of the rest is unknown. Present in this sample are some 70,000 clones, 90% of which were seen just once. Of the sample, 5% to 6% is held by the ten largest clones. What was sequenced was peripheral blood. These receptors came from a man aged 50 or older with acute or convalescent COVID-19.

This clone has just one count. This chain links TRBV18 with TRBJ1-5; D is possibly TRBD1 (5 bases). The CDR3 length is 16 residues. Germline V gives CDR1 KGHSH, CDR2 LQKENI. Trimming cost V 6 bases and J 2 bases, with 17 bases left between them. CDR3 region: CASSPQGPVGNQPQHF. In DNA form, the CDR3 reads TGTGCCAGCTCCCCTCAGGGTCCTGTTGGCAATCAGCCCCAGCATTTT.

The chain's CDR3 is CASSYPPRTANTEAFF. As DNA, the CDR3 is TGTGCCAGCAGTTACCCCCCAAGGACAGCGAACACTGAAGCTTTCTTT. The chain uses TRBV6-2 or TRBV6-3 and TRBJ1-1, with D tentatively TRBD1 (6 bases). Deletions cut 2 bases from V and 1 base from J, with 14 bases between. Germline V gene sequence: CDR1 MNHEY, CDR2 SVGEGT. The CDR3 is 16 residues long.

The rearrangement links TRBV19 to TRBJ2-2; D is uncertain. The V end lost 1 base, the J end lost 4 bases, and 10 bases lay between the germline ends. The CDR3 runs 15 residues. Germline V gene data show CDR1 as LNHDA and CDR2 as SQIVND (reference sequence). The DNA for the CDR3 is TGTGCCAGTAGTATAGGGCCCGTGGTCACCGGGGAGCTGTTTTTT. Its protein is CASSIGPVVTGELFF.

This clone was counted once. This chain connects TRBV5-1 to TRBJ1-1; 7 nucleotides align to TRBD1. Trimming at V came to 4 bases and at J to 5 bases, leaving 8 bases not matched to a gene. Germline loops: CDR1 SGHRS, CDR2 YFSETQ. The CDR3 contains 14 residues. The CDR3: CASSLRQGETEAFF. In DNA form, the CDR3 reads TGCGCCAGCAGCCTCAGACAGGGAGAGACTGAAGCTTTCTTT.

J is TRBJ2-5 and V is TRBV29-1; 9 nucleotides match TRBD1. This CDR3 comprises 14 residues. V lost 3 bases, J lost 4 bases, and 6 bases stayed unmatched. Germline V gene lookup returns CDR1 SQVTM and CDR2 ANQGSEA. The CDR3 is CSVERTGAGETQYF. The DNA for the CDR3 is TGCAGCGTTGAGCGGACAGGGGCGGGAGAGACCCAGTACTTC.

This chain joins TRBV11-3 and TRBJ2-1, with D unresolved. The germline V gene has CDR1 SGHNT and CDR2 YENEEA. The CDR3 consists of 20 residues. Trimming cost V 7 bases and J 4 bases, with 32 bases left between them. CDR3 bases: TGTGCCAGCAACCGCCAGCTTCGGAGTACCCCGGTCCGAGGATACAATGAGCAGTTCTTC. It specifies CASNRQLRSTPVRGYNEQFF.

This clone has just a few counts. The CDR3 bases are TGTGCCAGCAGCCTCGCAGGGGGCGACTATGGCTACACCTTC. This encodes CASSLAGGDYGYTF. The genes are TRBV9 and TRBJ1-2; 8 nucleotides align to TRBD1. This CDR3 has 14 residues. V shed 4 bases and J 3 bases; nucleotides not matched to a gene: 5. Germline-derived CDR1 and CDR2 are SGDLS and YYNGEE.

CDR3 sequence reads: CASSSGADTEAFF. The CDR3 DNA follows: TGTGCCAGCAGCTCTGGGGCAGACACTGAAGCTTTCTTT. The chain employs TRBV3-1 (or the pseudogene TRBV3-2) and TRBJ1-1, with D perhaps matching TRBD1 (5 bases). The CDR3 is made up of 13 amino acids. Deletions cut 5 bases from V and 3 bases from J, with 10 bases between. CDR1 and CDR2 (germline): LGHDT, YNNKEL (reference sequence).

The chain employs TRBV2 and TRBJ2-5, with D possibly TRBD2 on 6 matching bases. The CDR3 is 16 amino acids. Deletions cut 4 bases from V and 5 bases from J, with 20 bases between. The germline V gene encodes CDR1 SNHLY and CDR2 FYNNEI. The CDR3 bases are TGTGCCAGCAGTGGTCCTCCGGGCGGGATTGGGGAGACCCAGTACTTC. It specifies CASSGPPGGIGETQYF.